This T cell receptor (beta chain) was identified in a study of shared clonotypes between healthy human individuals. Generated by immunoSEQ multiplex PCR, the TCRdb table keeps only in-frame clones and is missing some. The sample lists around 1.1 million clones, about 84% occurring once. This clone showed up just once. Per germline, CDR1 MNHEY and CDR2 SMNVEV (reference sequence). The CDR3 runs to 17 residues. V was pared by 5 bases and J by 3 bases, with 15 bases of the junction left unmatched. Material for sequencing was memory CD4+ T cells from PBMCs. As for subset: CD45RA-negative fraction. The J gene is TRBJ2-5, the V gene TRBV27; 7 positions match TRBD1. This TCR derives from a man in his late teens or twenties in good health. Some clones in this sample may be carry-over from other donors' samples. CDR3 protein: CASSAWWTGLRKETQYF. Written as DNA, the CDR3 is TGTGCCAGCAGTGCATGGTGGACAGGCCTTAGGAAAGAGACCCAGTACTTC.